A single sample is the source of the 8 T cell receptor beta chains below, sequenced in a study of CD8+CD57+ T cells in acquired aplastic anemia. Genomic DNA was employed as the template in profiling TCR beta VDJ and CDR3. TCRdb fed the reads into MiXCR, producing one record per CDR3 protein. Of just over 400,000 distinct CDR3 sequences listed, just under 70% are singletons. The source material was sorted CD4+, CD8+, or CD8+CD57+ T cells (not recorded which) from PBMCs. These receptors all come from a human donor in good health, serving as a control.

This chain joins TRBV12-3 or TRBV12-4 and TRBJ1-6; D unclear. V lost 5 bases to trimming and J lost 8 bases, with 10 bases between them. The CDR3 extends over 13 amino acids. CDR3 nucleotide sequence: TGTGCCAGCAGTGCCAGTCGTTATTCACCCCTCCACTTT. Residues: CASSASRYSPLHF.

V gene TRBV7-8 combines with J gene TRBJ1-2; D is undetermined. Germline V gene data show CDR1 as SGHVS and CDR2 as FQNEAQ. The CDR3 sequence is 13 residues long. The ends were cut back, 6 bases at V and 6 bases at J, with 14 bases in the middle. The CDR3 loop is CASSNQRGDGYTF. CDR3 DNA: TGTGCCAGCAGTAACCAAAGAGGAGATGGCTACACCTTC.

The gene calls are TRBV29-1 and TRBJ1-2; 7 bases align to TRBD1. Unmatched junction bases numbered 9, after V lost 3 bases and J lost 2 bases. The CDR3 is 15 residues long. CDR1 SQVTM and CDR2 ANQGSEA come from the germline V gene. The CDR3 DNA sequence: TGCAGCGTTGATGGGTGGGACAGAGCAAACTATGGCTACACCTTC. Its translation: CSVDGWDRANYGYTF. Full variable domain (missing parts from reference TRBV29-1 and TRBJ1-2): SAVISQKPSRDICQRGTSLTIQCQVDSQVTMMFWYRQQPGQSLTLIATANQGSEATYESGFVIDKFPISRPNLTFSTLTVSNMSPEDSSIYLCSVDGWDRANYGYTFGSGTRLTVV.

This clonotype was counted many times. This sequence joins TRBV5-1 and TRBJ1-1, with D tentatively TRBD1 (5 bases). This CDR3 region has 14 residues. The V end was cut by 2 bases, the J end by 1 base, with 9 bases between. Germline V gene sequence: CDR1 SGHRS, CDR2 YFSETQ. The CDR3 DNA follows: TGCGCCAGCAGCTTAGGACACCCGAACACTGAAGCTTTCTTT. This codes for CASSLGHPNTEAFF.

J is TRBJ2-7 and V is TRBV5-1; D gene uncertain. The J call is uncertain, as TRBJ2-1 better fits the DNA end. The V gene's germline CDR1 is SGHRS and CDR2 YFSETQ. The CDR3 spans 15 residues. CDR3 sequence reads: CASSITDHRGNEQFF. The CDR3 DNA reads TGCGCCAGCAGCATTACAGACCACCGAGGCAATGAGCAGTTCTTC.

On this clonotype itself: A much larger clone differs from this one at a single base, so this may be a read error. The J gene is TRBJ2-5, the V gene TRBV7-2; no firm D call. The CDR3 is 15 amino acids. Germline lookup yields CDR1 SGHTA and CDR2 FQGNSA. The V and J ends lost 5 bases and 1 base respectively, with 14 bases between them. The CDR3 is CASSRRTNLQETQYF. DNA for the CDR3: TGTGCCAGCAGCCGACGGACGAACCTCCAAGAGACCCAGTACTTC.

The chain couples TRBV7-2 to TRBJ2-5; D uncertain. Trimming removed 2 bases from V and 2 bases from J, with 21 bases in between. This CDR3 is built from 18 residues. CDR1 and CDR2 from the germline V gene are SGHTA and FQGNSA. In DNA, the CDR3 is TGTGCCAGCAGCTTAACGGTGTATTCCCACCACGGGCAAGAGACCCAGTACTTC. Protein product: CASSLTVYSHHGQETQYF.

This clonotype was observed a handful of times. The rearrangement joins TRBV24-1 to TRBJ2-5; TRBD1 matches 8 bases. Trimming removed 8 bases from V and 4 bases from J; junction bases left unmatched: 14. The CDR3 loop spans 16 amino acids. Germline CDR1 KGHDR, CDR2 SFDVKD. The CDR3 is CATTGRDRGERETQYF. The CDR3 DNA sequence: TGTGCCACCACTGGTCGAGACAGGGGAGAAAGAGAGACCCAGTACTTC.